Listed here are 10 T cell receptor beta chains from one sample, sequenced in a study of CD8+CD57+ T cells in acquired aplastic anemia. It was patients with CD8+CD57+ cell expansion by flow cytometry who were chosen for sequencing. Genomic DNA acted as the template from which TCR beta VDJ combination and CDR3 sequence profiling were carried out. TCRdb called the reads again in MiXCR, with one record for every CDR3 protein. Of some 200,000 distinct CDR3 sequences in the sample, approximately 60% are singletons; the top ten hold about 60%. The sequencing sample was made of sorted CD4+, CD8+, or CD8+CD57+ T cells (not recorded which) from PBMCs. Receptors were obtained from a human donor with aplastic anemia.

The gene calls are TRBV24-1 and TRBJ2-3; 8 bases agree with TRBD2. CDR1 and CDR2 from the germline V gene are KGHDR and SFDVKD. V gave up 5 bases and J gave up 4 bases; unmatched junction bases: 7. The CDR3 is 15 amino acids. CDR3 coding DNA: TGTGCCACCAGTGGTCCTAGCGGGCGGCCAGATACGCAGTATTTT. Amino acid sequence: CATSGPSGRPDTQYF.

The gene calls are TRBV29-1 and TRBJ2-6, with D hard to call. Germline V gene data show CDR1 as SQVTM and CDR2 as ANQGSEA. The ends were cut back, 2 bases at V and 3 bases at J, with 8 bases in the middle. CDR3 length equals 14 residues. CDR3: CSVELTVGANVLTF. CDR3 in DNA: TGCAGCGTTGAACTCACAGTTGGGGCCAACGTCCTGACTTTC.

This clonotype was counted once. The chain is built from TRBV5-1 and TRBJ2-7; a possible D gene is TRBD2 (5 bases). In germline, CDR1 is SGHRS, CDR2 YFSETQ. The V end was cut by 1 base, the J end by 7 bases, with 18 bases between. This CDR3 is 15 amino acids long. This chain's CDR3 is CASSLSYSRGKEQYF. For the CDR3, the DNA is TGCGCCAGCAGCTTGTCCTACTCCCGGGGAAAGGAGCAGTACTTC.

This clonotype was observed a handful of times. V and J are TRBV12-3 or TRBV12-4 and TRBJ2-7; TRBD1 agrees at 7 bases. V lost 3 bases, J lost 7 bases, and 6 bases stayed unmatched. This CDR3 spans 13 amino acids. The chain's CDR3 is CASSFSQGSEQYF. The CDR3 bases are TGTGCCAGCAGTTTTTCACAGGGGAGTGAGCAGTACTTC.

This clonotype was seen just once. Relative to the germline gene, one junction end is altered; a read error may explain this. V is TRBV2 and J is TRBJ1-4; D not resolved. Germline assignment: CDR1 SNHLY and CDR2 FYNNEI. The CDR3 has 13 residues. Here the CDR3 DNA reads TGTGCCAGCACCCGAGGCCTTAATGAAAAACTGCTTTTT. Translation: CASTRGLNEKLLF.

This clonotype occurred a few times. The chain uses TRBV14 and TRBJ2-7; 8 nucleotides agree with TRBD1. J gave up 7 bases and V 4 bases, and 15 bases lay outside the gene matches. The germline CDR1 and CDR2 sequences are SGHDN and FVKESK. The CDR3 length is 16 residues. CDR3 region: CASSLDRGRLVWEQYF. CDR3 DNA: TGTGCCAGCAGCCTCGACAGGGGCCGACTTGTGTGGGAGCAGTACTTC.

This clonotype was detected a few times. The rearrangement joins TRBV7-9 to TRBJ2-5, with 15 bases lining up with TRBD2. The CDR3 runs to 18 residues. With 3 bases clipped from V and 5 bases from J, the junction kept 10 bases outside the gene matches. CDR1 SEHNR and CDR2 FQNEAQ come from the germline V gene (reference sequence). CDR3 nucleotides: TGTGCCAGCAGCTTGGGGGGACTAGCGGGGGGTGCATCTGAGACCCAGTACTTC. Translating gives CASSLGGLAGGASETQYF. The variable domain in full, with the rest retrieved from reference TRBV7-9 and TRBJ2-5, is DTGVSQNPRHKITKRGQNVTFRCDPISEHNRLYWYRQTLGQGPEFLTYFQNEAQLEKSRLLSDRFSAERPKGSFSTLEIQRTEQGDSAMYLCASSLGGLAGGASETQYFGPGTRLLVL.

The chain recombines TRBV20-1 with TRBJ1-4; 8 nucleotides align to TRBD1. Trimming removed 4 bases from V and 4 bases from J; junction bases left unmatched: 2. The CDR3 is made up of 13 amino acids. Germline V gene sequence: CDR1 DFQATT, CDR2 SNEGSKA (reference sequence). CDR3 bases: TGCAGTGCTAATGGACAGGGTAATGAAAAACTGTTTTTT. Protein sequence: CSANGQGNEKLFF.

The chain joins TRBV5-1 to TRBJ2-7, with D perhaps TRBD2 (5 bases). In germline, CDR1 is SGHRS, CDR2 YFSETQ. CDR3 length equals 15 residues. Trimming left V 0 bases short and J 0 bases short, with 10 bases between. CDR3 bases: TGCGCCAGCAGCTTGGTGGACGGGATCTCCTACGAGCAGTACTTC. It yields the protein CASSLVDGISYEQYF.

This clonotype was seen more than once but under ten times. The chain has TRBV27 and TRBJ2-3, with TRBD1 matching over 7 bases. The trim removed 6 bases at V and 0 bases at J, leaving 6 bases unmatched. The CDR3 totals 15 residues. The V gene's germline CDR1 is MNHEY and CDR2 SMNVEV (reference sequence). The CDR3 protein is CASSPGTVSTDTQYF. CDR3 bases: TGTGCCAGCAGCCCCGGGACAGTTAGCACAGATACGCAGTATTTT.